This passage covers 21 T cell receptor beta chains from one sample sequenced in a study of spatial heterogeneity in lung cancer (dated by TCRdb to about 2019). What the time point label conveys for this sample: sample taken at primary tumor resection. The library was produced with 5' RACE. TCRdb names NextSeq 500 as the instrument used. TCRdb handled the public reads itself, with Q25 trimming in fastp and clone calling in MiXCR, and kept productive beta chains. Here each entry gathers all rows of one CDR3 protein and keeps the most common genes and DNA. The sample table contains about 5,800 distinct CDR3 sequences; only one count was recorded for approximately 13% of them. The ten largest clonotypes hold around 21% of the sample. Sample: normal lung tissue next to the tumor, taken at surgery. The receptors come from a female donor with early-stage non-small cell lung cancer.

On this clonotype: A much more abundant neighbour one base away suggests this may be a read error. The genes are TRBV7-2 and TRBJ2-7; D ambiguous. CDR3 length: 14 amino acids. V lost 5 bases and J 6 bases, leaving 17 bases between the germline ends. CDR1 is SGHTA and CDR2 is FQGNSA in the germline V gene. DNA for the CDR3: TGTGCCAGCAGCCGAGACCCCGGATACTGCGAGCAGTACTTC. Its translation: CASSRDPGYCEQYF.

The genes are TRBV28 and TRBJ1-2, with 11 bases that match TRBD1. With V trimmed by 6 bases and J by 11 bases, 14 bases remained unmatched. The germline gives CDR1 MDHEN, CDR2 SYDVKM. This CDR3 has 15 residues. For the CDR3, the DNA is TGTGCCAGCAGCCCCAACGGACAGGGACAGGGGGGATACACCTTC. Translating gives CASSPNGQGQGGYTF.

As DNA, the CDR3 is TGTGCCAGCAGTCCCTCCTGGTCGGGGGCCAACGTCCTGACTTTC. Translation: CASSPSWSGANVLTF. The chain couples TRBV27 to TRBJ2-6; no definite D call. This CDR3 is 15 amino acids long. V was clipped by 5 bases and J by 4 bases, with 12 bases between them. The V gene's germline CDR1 is MNHEY and CDR2 SMNVEV (reference sequence).

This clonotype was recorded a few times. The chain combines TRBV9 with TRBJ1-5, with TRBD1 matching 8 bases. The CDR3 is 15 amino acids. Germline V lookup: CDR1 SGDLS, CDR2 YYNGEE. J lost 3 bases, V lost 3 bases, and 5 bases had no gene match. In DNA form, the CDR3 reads TGTGCCAGCAGCGCGACAGGGGATAACAATCAGCCCCAGCATTTT. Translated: CASSATGDNNQPQHF.

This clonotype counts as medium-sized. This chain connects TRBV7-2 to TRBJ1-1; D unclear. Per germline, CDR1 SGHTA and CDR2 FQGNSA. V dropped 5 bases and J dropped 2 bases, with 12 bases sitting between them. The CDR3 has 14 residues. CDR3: CASSSQQANTEAFF. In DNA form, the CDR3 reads TGTGCCAGCAGCAGCCAACAAGCCAACACTGAAGCTTTCTTT.

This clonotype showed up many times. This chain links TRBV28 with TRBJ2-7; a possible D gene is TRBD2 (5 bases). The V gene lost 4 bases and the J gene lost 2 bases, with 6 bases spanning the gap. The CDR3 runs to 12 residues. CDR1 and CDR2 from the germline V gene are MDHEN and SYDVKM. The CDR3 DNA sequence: TGTGCCAGCAGTTCTAGCACCTACGAGCAGTACTTC. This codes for CASSSSTYEQYF. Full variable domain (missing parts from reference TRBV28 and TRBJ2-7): DVKVTQSSRYLVKRTGEKVFLECVQDMDHENMFWYRQDPGLGLRLIYFSYDVKMKEKGDIPEGYSVSREKKERFSLILESASTNQTSMYLCASSSSTYEQYFGPGTRLTVT.

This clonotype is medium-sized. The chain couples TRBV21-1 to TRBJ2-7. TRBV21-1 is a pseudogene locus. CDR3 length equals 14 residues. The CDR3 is CASSKGHSHYEQYF. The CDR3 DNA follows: TGTGCCAGCAGCAAAGGTCACAGCCACTACGAGCAGTACTTC.

CDR3 sequence reads: CSASPDLWGTNVLTF. DNA of the CDR3: TGCAGTGCTAGCCCAGATCTCTGGGGGACCAACGTCCTGACTTTC. The chain links TRBV20-1 to TRBJ2-6; either TRBD1 or TRBD2 may supply D (5 bases each). CDR1 and CDR2 (germline): DFQATT, SNEGSKA (reference sequence). V was pared by 3 bases and J by 8 bases, with 17 bases between. CDR3 length: 15 residues.

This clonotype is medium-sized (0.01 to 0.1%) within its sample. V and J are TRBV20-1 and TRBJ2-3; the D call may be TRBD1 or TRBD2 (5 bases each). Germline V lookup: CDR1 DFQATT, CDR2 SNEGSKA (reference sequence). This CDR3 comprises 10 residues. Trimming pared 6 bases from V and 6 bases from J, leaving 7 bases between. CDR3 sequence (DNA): TGCAGTGCCGGGGCCGATACGCAGTATTTT. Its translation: CSAGADTQYF.

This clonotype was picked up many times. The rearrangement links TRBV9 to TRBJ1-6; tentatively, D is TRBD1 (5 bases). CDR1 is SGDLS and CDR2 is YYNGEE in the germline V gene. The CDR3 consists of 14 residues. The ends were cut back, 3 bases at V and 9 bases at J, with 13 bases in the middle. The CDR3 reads CASSAGGIGSPLHF. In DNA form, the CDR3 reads TGTGCCAGCAGCGCCGGGGGTATTGGTTCACCCCTCCACTTT.

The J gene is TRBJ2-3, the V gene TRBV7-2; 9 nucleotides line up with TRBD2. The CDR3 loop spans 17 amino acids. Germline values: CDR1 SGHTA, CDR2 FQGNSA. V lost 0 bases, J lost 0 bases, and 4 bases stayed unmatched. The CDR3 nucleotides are TGTGCCAGCAGCTTAGCCCCTAGCGGGGTAAGCACAGATACGCAGTATTTT. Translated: CASSLAPSGVSTDTQYF.

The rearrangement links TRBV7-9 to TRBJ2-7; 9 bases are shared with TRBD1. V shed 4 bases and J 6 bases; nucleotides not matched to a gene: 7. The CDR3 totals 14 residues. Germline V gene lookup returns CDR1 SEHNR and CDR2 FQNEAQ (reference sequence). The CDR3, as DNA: TGTGCCAGCAGCTCGCGGACAGGGGTTTCCGAGCAGTACTTC. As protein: CASSSRTGVSEQYF.

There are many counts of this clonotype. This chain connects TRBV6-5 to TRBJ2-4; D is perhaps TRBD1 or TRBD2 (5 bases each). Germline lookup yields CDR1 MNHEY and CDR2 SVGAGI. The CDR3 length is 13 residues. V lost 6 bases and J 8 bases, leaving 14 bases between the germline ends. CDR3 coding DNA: TGTGCCAGCAGCAAAAGAGGGGCGGACATTCAGTACTTC. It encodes CASSKRGADIQYF.

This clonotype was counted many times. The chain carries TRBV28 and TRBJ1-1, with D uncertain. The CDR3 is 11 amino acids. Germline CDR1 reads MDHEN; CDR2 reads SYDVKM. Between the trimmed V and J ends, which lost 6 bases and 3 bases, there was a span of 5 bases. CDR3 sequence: CASREHTEAFF. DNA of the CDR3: TGTGCCAGCAGGGAGCACACTGAAGCTTTCTTT.

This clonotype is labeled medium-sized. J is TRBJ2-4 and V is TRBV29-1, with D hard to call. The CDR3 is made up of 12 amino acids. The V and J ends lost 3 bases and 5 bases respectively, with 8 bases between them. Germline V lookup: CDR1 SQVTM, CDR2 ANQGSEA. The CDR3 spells CSVDPGENIQYF. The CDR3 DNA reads TGCAGCGTTGATCCGGGTGAAAACATTCAGTACTTC.

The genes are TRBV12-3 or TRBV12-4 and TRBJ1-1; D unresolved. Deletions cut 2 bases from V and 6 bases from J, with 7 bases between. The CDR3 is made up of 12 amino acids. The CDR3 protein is CASSLFAAEAFF. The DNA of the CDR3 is TGTGCCAGCAGTTTATTTGCGGCTGAAGCTTTCTTT.

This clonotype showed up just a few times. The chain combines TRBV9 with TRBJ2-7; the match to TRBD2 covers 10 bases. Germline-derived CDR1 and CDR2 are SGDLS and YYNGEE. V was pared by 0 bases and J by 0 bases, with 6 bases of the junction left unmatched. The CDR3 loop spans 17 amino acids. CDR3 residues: CASSVGASGGSSYEQYF. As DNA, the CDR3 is TGTGCCAGCAGCGTAGGGGCTAGCGGGGGATCCTCCTACGAGCAGTACTTC.

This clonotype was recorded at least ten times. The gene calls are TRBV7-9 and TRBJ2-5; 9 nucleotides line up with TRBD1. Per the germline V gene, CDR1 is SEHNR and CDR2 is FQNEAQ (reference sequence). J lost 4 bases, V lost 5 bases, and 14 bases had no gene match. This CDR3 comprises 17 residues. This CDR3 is CASSLNGGQGIVETQYF. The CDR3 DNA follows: TGTGCCAGCAGCCTAAACGGCGGACAGGGGATAGTAGAGACCCAGTACTTC.

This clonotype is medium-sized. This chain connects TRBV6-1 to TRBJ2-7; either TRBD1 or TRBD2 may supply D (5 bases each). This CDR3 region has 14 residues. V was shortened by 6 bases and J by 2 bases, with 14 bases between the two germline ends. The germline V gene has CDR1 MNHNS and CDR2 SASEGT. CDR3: CASRSWDGAYEQYF. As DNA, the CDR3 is TGTGCCAGCAGATCTTGGGACGGTGCCTACGAGCAGTACTTC.

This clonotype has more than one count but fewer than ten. This CDR3 reads CASSLVPGYEQYF. The CDR3 bases are TGTGCCAGCAGCTTAGTGCCCGGGTACGAGCAGTACTTC. The chain combines TRBV7-2 with TRBJ2-7; D is undetermined. The CDR3 totals 13 residues. V was cut by 1 base and J by 4 bases, with 8 bases left in between. The V gene's germline CDR1 is SGHTA and CDR2 FQGNSA. Based on the CDR3 plus reference TRBV7-2 and TRBJ2-7, the full variable domain is GAGVSQSPSNKVTEKGKDVELRCDPISGHTALYWYRQSLGQGLEFLIYFQGNSAPDKSGLPSDRFSAERTGGSVSTLTIQRTQQEDSAVYLCASSLVPGYEQYFGPGTRLTVT.

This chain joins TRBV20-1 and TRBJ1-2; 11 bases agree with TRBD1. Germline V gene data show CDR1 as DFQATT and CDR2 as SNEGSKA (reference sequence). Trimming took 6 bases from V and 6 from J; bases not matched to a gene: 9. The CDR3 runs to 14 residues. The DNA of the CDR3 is TGCAGTGCCTTGGCAGGACAGGGGGCTCATGGCTACACCTTC. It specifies CSALAGQGAHGYTF.